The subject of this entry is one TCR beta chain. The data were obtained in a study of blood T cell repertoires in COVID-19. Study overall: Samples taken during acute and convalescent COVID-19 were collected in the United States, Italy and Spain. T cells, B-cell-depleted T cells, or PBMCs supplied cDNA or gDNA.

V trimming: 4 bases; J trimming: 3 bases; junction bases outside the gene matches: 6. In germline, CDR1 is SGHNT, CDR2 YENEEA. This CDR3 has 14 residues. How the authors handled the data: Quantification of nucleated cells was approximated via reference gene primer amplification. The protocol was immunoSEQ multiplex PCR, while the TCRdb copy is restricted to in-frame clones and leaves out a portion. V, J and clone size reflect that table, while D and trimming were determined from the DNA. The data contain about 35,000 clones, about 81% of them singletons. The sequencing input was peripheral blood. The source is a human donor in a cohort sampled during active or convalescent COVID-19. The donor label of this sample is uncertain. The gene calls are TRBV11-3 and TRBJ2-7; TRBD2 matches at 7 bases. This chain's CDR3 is CASSSAGRSYEQYF. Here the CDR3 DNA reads TGTGCCAGCAGCTCAGCGGGACGGAGCTACGAGCAGTACTTC.